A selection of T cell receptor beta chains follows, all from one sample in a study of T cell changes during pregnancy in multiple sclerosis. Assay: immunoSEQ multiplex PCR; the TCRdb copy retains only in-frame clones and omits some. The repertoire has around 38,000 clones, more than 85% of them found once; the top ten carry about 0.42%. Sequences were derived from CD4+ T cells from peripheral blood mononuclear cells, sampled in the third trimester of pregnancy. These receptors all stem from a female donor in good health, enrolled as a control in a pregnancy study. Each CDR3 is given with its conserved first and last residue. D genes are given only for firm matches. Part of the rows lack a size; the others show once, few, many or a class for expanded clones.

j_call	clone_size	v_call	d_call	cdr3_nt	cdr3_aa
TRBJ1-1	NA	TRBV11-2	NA	TGTGCCAGCGGGCGACAGATGAACACTGAAGCTTTCTTT	CASGRQMNTEAFF
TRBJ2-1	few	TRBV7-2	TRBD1	TGTGCCAGCAGCTATGACAGGGGCCCCTACAATGAGCAGTTCTTC	CASSYDRGPYNEQFF
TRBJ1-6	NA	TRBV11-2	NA	TGTGCCAGCAGCTCCACACCCGTCGCCCTCCACTTT	CASSSTPVALHF
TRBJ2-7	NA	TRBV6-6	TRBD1	TGTGCCAGCAGAACAGACAGGGAGCGACCCTACGAGCAGTACTTC	CASRTDRERPYEQYF
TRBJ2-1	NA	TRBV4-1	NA	TGCGCCAGCAGCCAATCCCCGACAGAACAATTATACAATGAGCAGTTCTTC	CASSQSPTEQLYNEQFF
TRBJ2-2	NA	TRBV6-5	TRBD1	TGTGCCAGCAGAGCGACAGGGAGCGGGGAGCTGTTTTTT	CASRATGSGELFF
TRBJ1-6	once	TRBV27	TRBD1	TGTGCCAGCAGACCAAACCGGGACAGAAATTCACCCCTCCACTTT	CASRPNRDRNSPLHF
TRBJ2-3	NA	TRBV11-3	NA	TGTGCCAGCAGCCCCCAGGGGCGAAGCACAGATACGCAGTATTTT	CASSPQGRSTDTQYF
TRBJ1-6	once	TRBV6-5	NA	TGTGCCAGCAGCAGGGATTATAATTCACCCCTCCACTTT	CASSRDYNSPLHF
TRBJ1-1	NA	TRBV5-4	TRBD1	TGTGCCAGCAGCTTGAAGTGGGGACAGGGGGCCGCTGAAGCTTTCTTT	CASSLKWGQGAAEAFF
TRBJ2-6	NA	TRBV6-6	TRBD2	TGTGCCAGCCGCGACCGCGGGGGGTTGGGGGCCAACGTCCTGACTTTC	CASRDRGGLGANVLTF
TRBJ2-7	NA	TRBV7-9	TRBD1	TGTGCCAGCAGCCCCATTGGGACAGGGGCACTTTACGAGCAGTACTTC	CASSPIGTGALYEQYF
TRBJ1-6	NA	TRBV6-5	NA	TGTGCCAGCAGTTTAGACAGGAATTCACCCCTCCACTTT	CASSLDRNSPLHF
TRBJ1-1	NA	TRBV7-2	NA	TGTGCCAGCAGCTTAGTGGGGGCATCCGCTGAAGCTTTCTTT	CASSLVGASAEAFF
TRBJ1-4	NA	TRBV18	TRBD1	TGTGCCAGCTCACTGGGACAGGGGAATGAAAAACTGTTTTTT	CASSLGQGNEKLFF
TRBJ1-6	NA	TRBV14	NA	TGTGCCAGCAGGCCTAGGGGCGCTTATTCACCCCTCCACTTT	CASRPRGAYSPLHF
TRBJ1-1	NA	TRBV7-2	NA	TGTGCCAGCAGCTTAGCACCAGCGATGAACACTGAAGCTTTCTTT	CASSLAPAMNTEAFF
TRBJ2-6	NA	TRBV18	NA	TGTGCCAGCTCACCACCTGTTATCTCTGGGGCCAACGTCCTGACTTTC	CASSPPVISGANVLTF
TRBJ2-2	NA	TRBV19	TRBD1	TGTGCCAGTAGCCGGGGACAGGTGTACACCGGGGAGCTGTTTTTT	CASSRGQVYTGELFF
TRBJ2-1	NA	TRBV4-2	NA	TGTGCCAGCAGCCCGACAGTCCTGGGGAATGAGCAGTTCTTC	CASSPTVLGNEQFF
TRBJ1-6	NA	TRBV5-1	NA	TGCGCCAGCAGCTTGTTGGCTGGGGGCGACGGATTCGGCCCACCCCTCCACTTT	CASSLLAGGDGFGPPLHF
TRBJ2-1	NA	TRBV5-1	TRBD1	TGCGCCAGCAGCGAGGGACAGTCGTACAATGAGCAGTTCTTC	CASSEGQSYNEQFF
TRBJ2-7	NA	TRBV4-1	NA	TGCGCCAGCAGCCAAGATCAGGGGTCCTACGAGCAGTACTTC	CASSQDQGSYEQYF
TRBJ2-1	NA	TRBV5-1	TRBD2	TGCGCCAGCAGTTTTAGCGGGGGACACAATGAGCAGTTCTTC	CASSFSGGHNEQFF
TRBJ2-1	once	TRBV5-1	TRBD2	TGCGCCAGCAGCTTGGCCATGACTAGCGGGGGAAATGAGCAGTTCTTC	CASSLAMTSGGNEQFF
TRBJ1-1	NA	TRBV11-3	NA	TGTGCCAGCAGGTCAAGGGGGTTTGAAGCTTTCTTT	CASRSRGFEAFF
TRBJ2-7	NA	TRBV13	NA	TGTGCCAGCAGCTTACAGAACGAGCAGTACTTC	CASSLQNEQYF
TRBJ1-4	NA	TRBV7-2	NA	TGTGCCAGCAGCCAGAGGACAGCTACAAATGAAAAACTGTTTTTT	CASSQRTATNEKLFF
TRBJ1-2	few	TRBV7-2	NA	TGTGCCAGCAGCTTAAAGGGAGCCGGGCCGTTAAACTATGGCTACACCTTC	CASSLKGAGPLNYGYTF
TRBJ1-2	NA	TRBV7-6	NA	TGTGCCAGCAGCGGACAGCTCAACTATGGCTACACCTTC	CASSGQLNYGYTF
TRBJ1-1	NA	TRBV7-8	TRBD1	TGTGCCAGCAGCCAGAGTTCGACAGGGGGCGAAGCTTTCTTT	CASSQSSTGGEAFF
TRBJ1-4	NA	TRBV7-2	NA	TGTGCCAGCAGCTTAGGGGGGGAAACTAATGAAAAACTGTTTTTT	CASSLGGETNEKLFF
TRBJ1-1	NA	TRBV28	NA	TGTGCCAGCAGTTTAAGGACAATGAACACTGAAGCTTTCTTT	CASSLRTMNTEAFF
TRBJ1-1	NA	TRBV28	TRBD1	TGTGCCAGCATAGAACCCGGGACAGGGAATGAAGCTTTCTTT	CASIEPGTGNEAFF
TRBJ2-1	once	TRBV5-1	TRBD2	TGCGCCAGCAGCTTGGTATCAGGGACTAGCCACAATGAGCAGTTCTTC	CASSLVSGTSHNEQFF
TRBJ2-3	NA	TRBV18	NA	TGTGCCAGCTCACCTGGCCTCGCAGATACGCAGTATTTT	CASSPGLADTQYF
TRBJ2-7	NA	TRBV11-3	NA	TGTGCCAGCAGCGAGACGGGACAAACCTACGAGCAGTACTTC	CASSETGQTYEQYF
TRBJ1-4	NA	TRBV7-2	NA	TGTGCCAGCAGCTTAGCTCCGCGAACTAATGAAAAACTGTTTTTT	CASSLAPRTNEKLFF
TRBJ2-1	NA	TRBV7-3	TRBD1	TGTGCCAGCAGCTTAGGACAGGGCGGGAATGAGCAGTTCTTC	CASSLGQGGNEQFF
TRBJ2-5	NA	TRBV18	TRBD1	TGTGCCAGCTCACCCACAGGGGTCCAAGAGACCCAGTACTTC	CASSPTGVQETQYF
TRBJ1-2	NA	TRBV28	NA	TGTGCCAGCAATATACCATCGACAGCCTATGGCTACACCTTC	CASNIPSTAYGYTF
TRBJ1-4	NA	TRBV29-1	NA	TGCAGCGTTGAAGATAGCGATGAAAAACTGTTTTTT	CSVEDSDEKLFF
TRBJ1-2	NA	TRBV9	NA	TGTGCCAGCAGCCGGGAGGAGGGCTACACCTTC	CASSREEGYTF
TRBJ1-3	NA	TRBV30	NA	TGTGCCTGGAGTGTACAGCTGACCTCTGGAAACACCATATATTTT	CAWSVQLTSGNTIYF
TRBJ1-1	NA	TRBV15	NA	TGTGCCACCAGCAGACCTGACAGGAACACTGAAGCTTTCTTT	CATSRPDRNTEAFF
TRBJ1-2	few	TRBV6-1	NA	TGTGCCAGCAGTCTCCGGCACAGGGATTCCTATGGCTACACCTTC	CASSLRHRDSYGYTF
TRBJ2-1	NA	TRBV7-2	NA	TGTGCCAGCAGCTTACGGGGGTCGAGCTCCTACAATGAGCAGTTCTTC	CASSLRGSSSYNEQFF
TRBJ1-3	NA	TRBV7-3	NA	TGTGCCAGCAGCTTAACCGGTACTGGAAACACCATATATTTT	CASSLTGTGNTIYF
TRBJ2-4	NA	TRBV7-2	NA	TGTGCCAGCAGCTCTTCTCCTATTCAGTACTTC	CASSSSPIQYF
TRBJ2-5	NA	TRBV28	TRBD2	TGTGCCAGCAGTTTAACTAGCGGGGGCCAAGAGACCCAGTACTTC	CASSLTSGGQETQYF
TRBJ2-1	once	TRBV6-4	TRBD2	TGTGCCAGCCAGCCCAGCGGGGGGCCGGGTGAGCAGTTCTTC	CASQPSGGPGEQFF
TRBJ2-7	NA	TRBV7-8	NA	TGTGCCAGCAGCCCTGGGAGTCCACCCTCGGGCGAGCAGTACTTC	CASSPGSPPSGEQYF
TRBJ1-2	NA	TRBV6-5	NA	TGTGCCAGCAGTCCACAGGGTTCGCAGGGCTACACCTTC	CASSPQGSQGYTF
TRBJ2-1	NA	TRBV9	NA	TGTGCCAGCAGCGTATACGATCAGGGGCCGAATGAGCAGTTCTTC	CASSVYDQGPNEQFF
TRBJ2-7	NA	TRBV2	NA	TGTGCCAGCAGTGATAAGGTTTGGCAGGGGACCCTCGAGCAGTACTTC	CASSDKVWQGTLEQYF
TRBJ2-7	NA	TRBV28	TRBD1	TGTGCCAGCAGACAACAGGGGGCCCAACTTTACGAGCAGTACTTC	CASRQQGAQLYEQYF
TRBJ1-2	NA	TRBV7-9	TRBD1	TGTGCCAGCATCACCGTTGAGCAGGGGGGCAACTATGGCTACACCTTC	CASITVEQGGNYGYTF
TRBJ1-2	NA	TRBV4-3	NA	TGCGCCAGCAGCCAAGGCATCGGGGGAGTGGGTGGCTACACCTTC	CASSQGIGGVGGYTF
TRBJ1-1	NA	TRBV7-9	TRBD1	TGTGCCAGCAGGAGACAGGGTCAGGAAAAAAACACTGAAGCTTTCTTT	CASRRQGQEKNTEAFF
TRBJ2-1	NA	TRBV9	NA	TGTGCCAGCAGCCGATTACTAGCAGGAGGCAATGAGCAGTTCTTC	CASSRLLAGGNEQFF